The source of this T cell receptor beta chain is a study of cytomegalovirus exposure and HLA in healthy donors. PCR used 60 Vbeta primers and 13 Jbeta primers. Source study methods: Among the unique TCR beta chains that a later analysis counted, 75 million to 85 million in all, 10 million to 13 million were shared. Only in-frame clones appear in the TCRdb table, and some are missing; sequencing was by immunoSEQ multiplex PCR. The DNA was the basis for D and trimming; V, J and clone size are from that table. Of 100,000 to 150,000 clones in the sample, 80% were seen once. Findings of the study overall: Differences between HLA loci emerged in a later analysis of TCR association rates, with DRB1 most and HLA-C fewest.

Comment on this clone: Its antigen is unidentified.

This CDR3 region has 17 residues. Trimming at V came to 6 bases and at J to 4 bases, leaving 15 bases not matched to a gene. Looked up from germline, CDR1 is SGHRS and CDR2 is YFSETQ. This chain links TRBV5-1 with TRBJ2-5; TRBD1 matches at 10 bases. Sequencing used PBMCs. The origin of this receptor is a female donor in good health and CMV-seropositive. CDR3 in amino acids: CASTELRQGARVETQYF. Here the CDR3 DNA reads TGCGCCAGCACCGAATTGCGACAGGGGGCTCGGGTAGAGACCCAGTACTTC.